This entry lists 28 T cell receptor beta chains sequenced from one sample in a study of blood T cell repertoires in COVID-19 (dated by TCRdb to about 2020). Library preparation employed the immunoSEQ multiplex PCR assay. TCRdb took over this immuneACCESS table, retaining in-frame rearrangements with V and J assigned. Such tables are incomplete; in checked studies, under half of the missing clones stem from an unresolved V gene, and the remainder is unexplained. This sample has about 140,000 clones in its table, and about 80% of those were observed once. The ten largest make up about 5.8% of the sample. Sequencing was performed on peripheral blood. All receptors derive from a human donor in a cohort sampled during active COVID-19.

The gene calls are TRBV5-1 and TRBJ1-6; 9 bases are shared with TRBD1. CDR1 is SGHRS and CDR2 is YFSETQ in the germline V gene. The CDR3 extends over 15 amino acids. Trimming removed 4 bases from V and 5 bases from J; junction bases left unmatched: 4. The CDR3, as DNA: TGCGCCAGCAGCCCTCGGACAGGGGATAATTCACCCCTCCACTTT. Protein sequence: CASSPRTGDNSPLHF.

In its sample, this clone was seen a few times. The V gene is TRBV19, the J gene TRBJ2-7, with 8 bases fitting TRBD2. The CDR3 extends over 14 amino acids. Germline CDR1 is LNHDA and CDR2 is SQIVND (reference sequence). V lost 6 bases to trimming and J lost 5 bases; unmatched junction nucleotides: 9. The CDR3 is CASRVEAGGNEQYF. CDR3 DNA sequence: TGTGCCAGTAGAGTCGAGGCGGGGGGAAACGAGCAGTACTTC.

CDR3 loop: CASSTPDRAGYTF. CDR3 nucleotides: TGTGCCAGCAGCACTCCTGACAGGGCTGGCTACACCTTC. The chain links TRBV5-4 to TRBJ1-2; 7 bases match TRBD1. CDR1 is SGHNT and CDR2 is YYREEE in the germline V gene (reference sequence). CDR3 length: 13 residues. The trim removed 4 bases at V and 7 bases at J, leaving 7 bases unmatched.

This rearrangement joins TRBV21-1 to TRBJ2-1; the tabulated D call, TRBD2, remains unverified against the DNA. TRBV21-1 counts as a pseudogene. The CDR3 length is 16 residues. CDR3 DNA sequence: TGTGCCAGCAGCATACCGGGGGAGCCCTCCTACAATGAGCAGTTCTTC. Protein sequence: CASSIPGEPSYNEQFF.

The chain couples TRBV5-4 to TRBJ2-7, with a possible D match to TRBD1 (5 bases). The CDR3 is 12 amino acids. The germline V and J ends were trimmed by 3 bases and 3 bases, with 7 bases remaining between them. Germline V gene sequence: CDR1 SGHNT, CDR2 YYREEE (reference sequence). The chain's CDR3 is CASSSDSYEQYF. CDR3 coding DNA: TGTGCCAGCAGCTCAGACAGCTACGAGCAGTACTTC.

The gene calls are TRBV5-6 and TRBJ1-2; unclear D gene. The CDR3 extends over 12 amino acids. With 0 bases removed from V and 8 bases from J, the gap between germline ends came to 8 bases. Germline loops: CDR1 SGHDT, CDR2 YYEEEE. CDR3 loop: CASSLGQRGYTF. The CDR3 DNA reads TGTGCCAGCAGCTTGGGTCAACGGGGCTACACCTTC. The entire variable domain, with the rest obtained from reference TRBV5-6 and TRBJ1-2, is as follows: DAGVTQSPTHLIKTRGQQVTLRCSPKSGHDTVSWYQQALGQGPQFIFQYYEEEERQRGNFPDRFSGHQFPNYSSELNVNALLLGDSALYLCASSLGQRGYTFGSGTRLTVV.

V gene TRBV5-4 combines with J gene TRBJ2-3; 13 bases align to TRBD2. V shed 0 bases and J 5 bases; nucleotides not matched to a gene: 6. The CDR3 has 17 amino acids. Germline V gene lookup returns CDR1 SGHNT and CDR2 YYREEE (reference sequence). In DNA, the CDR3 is TGTGCCAGCAGCTTGGCCATGGGACTAGCGGGGATAGATACGCAGTATTTT. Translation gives CASSLAMGLAGIDTQYF.

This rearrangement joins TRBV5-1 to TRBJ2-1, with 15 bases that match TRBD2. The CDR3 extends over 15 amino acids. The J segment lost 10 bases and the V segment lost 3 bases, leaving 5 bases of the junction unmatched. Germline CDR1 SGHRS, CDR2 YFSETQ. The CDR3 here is CASSSGLAGGDEQFF. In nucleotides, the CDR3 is TGCGCCAGCAGCTCCGGACTAGCGGGGGGGGACGAGCAGTTCTTC. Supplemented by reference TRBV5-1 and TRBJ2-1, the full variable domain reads KAGVTQTPRYLIKTRGQQVTLSCSPISGHRSVSWYQQTPGQGLQFLFEYFSETQRNKGNFPGRFSGRQFSNSRSEMNVSTLELGDSALYLCASSSGLAGGDEQFFGPGTRLTVL.

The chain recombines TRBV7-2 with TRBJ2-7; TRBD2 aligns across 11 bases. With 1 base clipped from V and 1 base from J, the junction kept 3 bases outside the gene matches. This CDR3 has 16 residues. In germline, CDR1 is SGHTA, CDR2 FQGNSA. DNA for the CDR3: TGTGCCAGCAGCTTAGAAGCTAGCGGGGGGTCCTACGAGCAGTACTTC. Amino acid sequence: CASSLEASGGSYEQYF.

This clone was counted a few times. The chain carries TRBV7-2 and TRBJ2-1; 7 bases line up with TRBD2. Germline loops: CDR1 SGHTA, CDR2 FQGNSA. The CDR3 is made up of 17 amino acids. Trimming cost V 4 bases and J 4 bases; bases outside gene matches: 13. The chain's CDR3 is CASSSTVSGGRYNEQFF. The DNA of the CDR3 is TGTGCCAGCAGCTCCACCGTATCGGGGGGTCGGTACAATGAGCAGTTCTTC.

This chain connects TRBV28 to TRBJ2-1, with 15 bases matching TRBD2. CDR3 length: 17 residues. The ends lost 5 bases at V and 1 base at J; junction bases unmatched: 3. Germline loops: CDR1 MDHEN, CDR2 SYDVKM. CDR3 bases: TGTGCCAGCAGTGGGACTAGCGGGGGGCCATCCTACAATGAGCAGTTCTTC. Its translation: CASSGTSGGPSYNEQFF.

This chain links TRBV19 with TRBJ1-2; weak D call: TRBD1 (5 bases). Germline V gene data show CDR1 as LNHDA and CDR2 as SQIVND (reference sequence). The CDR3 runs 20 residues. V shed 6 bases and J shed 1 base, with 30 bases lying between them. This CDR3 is CASSLKRVVGGARGNYGYTF. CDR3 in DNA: TGTGCCAGTAGCCTAAAGCGAGTGGTCGGGGGTGCCAGAGGTAACTATGGCTACACCTTC.

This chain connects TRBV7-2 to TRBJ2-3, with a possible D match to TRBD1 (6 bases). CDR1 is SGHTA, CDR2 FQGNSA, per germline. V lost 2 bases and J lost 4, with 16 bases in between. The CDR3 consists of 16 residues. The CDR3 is CASSLRWRQAADTQYF. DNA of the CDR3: TGTGCCAGCAGCTTAAGGTGGAGACAGGCAGCAGATACGCAGTATTTT.

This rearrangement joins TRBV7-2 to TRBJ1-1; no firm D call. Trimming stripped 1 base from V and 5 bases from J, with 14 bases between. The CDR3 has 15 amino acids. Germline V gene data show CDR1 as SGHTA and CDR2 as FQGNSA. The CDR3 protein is CASSLVGRVETEAFF. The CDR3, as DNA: TGTGCCAGCAGCTTAGTCGGTCGGGTGGAGACTGAAGCTTTCTTT.

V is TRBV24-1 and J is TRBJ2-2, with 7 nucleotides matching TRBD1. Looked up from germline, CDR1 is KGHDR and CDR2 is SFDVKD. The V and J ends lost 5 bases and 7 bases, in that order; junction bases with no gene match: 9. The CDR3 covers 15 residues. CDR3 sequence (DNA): TGTGCCACCAGTGGTCGACAGGGTGGAGACGGGGAGCTGTTTTTT. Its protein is CATSGRQGGDGELFF.

As DNA, the CDR3 is TGCGCCAGCAGCTCCCGTGAGGGTCAGCCCCAGCATTTT. It specifies CASSSREGQPQHF. V gene TRBV5-1 combines with J gene TRBJ1-5, with D hard to call. Germline V gene data show CDR1 as SGHRS and CDR2 as YFSETQ. CDR3 length equals 13 residues. V was pared by 3 bases and J by 6 bases, with 10 bases between. Using reference TRBV5-1 and TRBJ1-5 for the parts outside the CDR3, the full variable domain is KAGVTQTPRYLIKTRGQQVTLSCSPISGHRSVSWYQQTPGQGLQFLFEYFSETQRNKGNFPGRFSGRQFSNSRSEMNVSTLELGDSALYLCASSSREGQPQHFGDGTRLSIL.

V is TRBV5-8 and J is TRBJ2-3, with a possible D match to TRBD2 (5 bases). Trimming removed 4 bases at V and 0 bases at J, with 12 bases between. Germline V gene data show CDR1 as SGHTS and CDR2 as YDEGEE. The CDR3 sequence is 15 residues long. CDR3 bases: TGTGCCAGCAGCCGTTATGGCGGGAGCACAGATACGCAGTATTTT. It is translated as CASSRYGGSTDTQYF. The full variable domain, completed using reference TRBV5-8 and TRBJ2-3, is EAGVTQSPTHLIKTRGQQATLRCSPISGHTSVYWYQQALGLGLQFLLWYDEGEERNRGNFPPRFSGRQFPNYSSELNVNALELEDSALYLCASSRYGGSTDTQYFGPGTRLTVL.

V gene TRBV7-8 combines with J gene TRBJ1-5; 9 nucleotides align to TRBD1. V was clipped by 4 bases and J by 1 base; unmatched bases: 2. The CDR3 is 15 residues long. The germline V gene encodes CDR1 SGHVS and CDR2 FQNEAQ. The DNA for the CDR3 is TGTGCCAGCAGCTACGGACAGGGGAGCAATCAGCCCCAGCATTTT. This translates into CASSYGQGSNQPQHF.

Here the CDR3 DNA reads TGTGCCAGCTTACCCGGACTAGCAAACACAGATACGCAGTATTTT. This sequence encodes CASLPGLANTDTQYF. This sequence joins TRBV18 and TRBJ2-3; 8 bases are a match to TRBD2. The CDR3 runs 15 residues. With V trimmed by 7 bases and J by 2 bases, 8 bases remained unmatched. The V gene's germline CDR1 is KGHSH and CDR2 LQKENI.

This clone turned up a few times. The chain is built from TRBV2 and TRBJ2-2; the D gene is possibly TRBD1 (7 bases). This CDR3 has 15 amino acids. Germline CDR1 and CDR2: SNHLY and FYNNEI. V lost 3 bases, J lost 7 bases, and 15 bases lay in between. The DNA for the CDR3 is TGTGCCAGCAGTGAGATCGCAGGGGGAGGCGGGGAGCTGTTTTTT. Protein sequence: CASSEIAGGGGELFF.

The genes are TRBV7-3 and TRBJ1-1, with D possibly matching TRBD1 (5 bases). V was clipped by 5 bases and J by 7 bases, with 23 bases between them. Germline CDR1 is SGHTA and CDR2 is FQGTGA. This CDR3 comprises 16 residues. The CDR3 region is CASSADGQGRRGEAFF. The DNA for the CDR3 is TGTGCCAGCAGCGCCGACGGCCAAGGACGGAGGGGTGAAGCTTTCTTT.

DNA of the CDR3: TGTGCCAGCAGTCGGGGTTACGAGCAGTACTTC. This encodes CASSRGYEQYF. This chain joins TRBV25-1 and TRBJ2-7, with a weak D call TRBD2 (5 bases). Trimming removed 5 bases at V and 4 bases at J, with 6 bases between. The CDR3 sequence is 11 residues long. Per germline, CDR1 MGHDK and CDR2 SYGVNS.

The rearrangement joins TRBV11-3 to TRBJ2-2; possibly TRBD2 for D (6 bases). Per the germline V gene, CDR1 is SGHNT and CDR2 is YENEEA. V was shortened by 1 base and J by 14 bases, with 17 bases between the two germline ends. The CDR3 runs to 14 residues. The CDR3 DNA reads TGTGCCAGCAGCTTAGGCCACGGGGGAGCGACACTGTTTTTT. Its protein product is CASSLGHGGATLFF.

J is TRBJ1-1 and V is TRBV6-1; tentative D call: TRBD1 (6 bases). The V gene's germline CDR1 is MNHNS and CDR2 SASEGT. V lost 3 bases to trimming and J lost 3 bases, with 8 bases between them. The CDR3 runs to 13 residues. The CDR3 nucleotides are TGTGCCAGCAGTGACAGGGGTTACACTGAAGCTTTCTTT. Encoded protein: CASSDRGYTEAFF.

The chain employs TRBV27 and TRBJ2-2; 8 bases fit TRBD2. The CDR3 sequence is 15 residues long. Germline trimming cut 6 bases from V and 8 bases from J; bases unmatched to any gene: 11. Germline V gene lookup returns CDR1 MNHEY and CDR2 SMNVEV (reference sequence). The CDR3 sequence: CASSFSGAYGGELFF. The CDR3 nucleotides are TGTGCCAGCAGCTTTAGCGGGGCCTATGGTGGGGAGCTGTTTTTT.

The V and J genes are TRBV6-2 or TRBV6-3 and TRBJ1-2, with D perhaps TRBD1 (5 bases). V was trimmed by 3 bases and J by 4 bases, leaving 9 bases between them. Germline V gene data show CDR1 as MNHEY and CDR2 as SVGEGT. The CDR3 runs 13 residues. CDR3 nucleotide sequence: TGTGCCAGCAGTTATACCAGGGCCTATGGCTACACCTTC. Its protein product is CASSYTRAYGYTF.

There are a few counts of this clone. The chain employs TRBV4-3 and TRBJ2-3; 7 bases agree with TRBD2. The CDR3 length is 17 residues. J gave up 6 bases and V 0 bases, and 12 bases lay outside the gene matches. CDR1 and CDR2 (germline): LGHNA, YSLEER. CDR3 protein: CASSQDYGRGSWDTQYF. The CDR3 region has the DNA TGCGCCAGCAGCCAAGATTATGGGCGGGGGAGTTGGGATACGCAGTATTTT.

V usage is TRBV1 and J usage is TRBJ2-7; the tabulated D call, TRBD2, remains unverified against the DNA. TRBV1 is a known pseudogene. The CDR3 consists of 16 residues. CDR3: CTSSQVGLAGGYEQYF. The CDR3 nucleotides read TGCACCAGCAGCCAAGTAGGGCTAGCGGGGGGATACGAGCAGTACTTC.